One sample yielded the 21 T cell receptor beta chains listed below, sequenced in a study of a mutant IDH1 vaccine in newly diagnosed glioma. These receptors are not linked to any known antigen. Indicated time point: week 5, during vaccination. What each vaccine dose contained was 300 ug of mutant IDH1 20-mer peptide, accompanied by topical imiquimod. The data were produced by immunoSEQ multiplex PCR, yet TCRdb's version contains in-frame clones alone and is incomplete. The sample has fewer than 65,000 clones, about 80% seen once. The sequencing used PBMCs, collected from a glioma patient whose treatment included an IDH1 peptide vaccine. These receptors were taken from a man under 40 with glioma.

V and J are TRBV27 and TRBJ1-4; 10 bases agree with TRBD1. The V gene end was trimmed by 8 bases and the J gene end by 7 bases; junction bases not matched to a gene: 4. CDR3 length: 13 amino acids. Germline CDR1 is MNHEY and CDR2 is SMNVEV (reference sequence). CDR3 sequence reads: CASGDRGREKLFF. The CDR3 DNA reads as TGTGCCAGCGGGGACAGGGGACGTGAAAAACTGTTTTTT.

The chain recombines TRBV4-1 with TRBJ1-4, with 8 bases aligning to TRBD1. In germline, CDR1 is MGHRA, CDR2 YSYEKL. This CDR3 has 20 amino acids. V trimming: 4 bases; J trimming: 7 bases; junction bases outside the gene matches: 23. CDR3 residues: CASSLYSLGQGAKGGEKLFF. The CDR3 DNA follows: TGCGCCAGCAGCCTCTATTCCCTGGGGCAGGGGGCTAAGGGGGGTGAAAAACTGTTTTTT.

This rearrangement joins TRBV4-2 to TRBJ2-6; a weak D match, TRBD1 (6 bases). Germline assignment: CDR1 LGHNA and CDR2 YNFKEQ. V dropped 0 bases and J dropped 0 bases, with 9 bases sitting between them. This CDR3 is 17 amino acids long. The CDR3 is CASSQDRGSSGANVLTF. The CDR3, as DNA: TGTGCCAGCAGCCAAGACAGGGGCTCCTCTGGGGCCAACGTCCTGACTTTC.

V is TRBV18 and J is TRBJ2-7; D is undetermined. Trimming stripped 2 bases from V and 6 bases from J, with 11 bases between. CDR1 and CDR2 from the germline V gene are KGHSH and LQKENI. This CDR3 region has 13 residues. The chain's CDR3 is CASSPRPDGEQYF. DNA for the CDR3: TGTGCCAGCTCACCAAGGCCCGACGGCGAGCAGTACTTC.

V gene TRBV6-5 combines with J gene TRBJ2-7; D unresolved. With 6 bases removed from V and 0 bases from J, the gap between germline ends came to 12 bases. From germline, CDR1 is MNHEY and CDR2 SVGAGI. The CDR3 runs to 14 residues. CDR3: CASSIDQSSYEQYF. In nucleotides, the CDR3 is TGTGCCAGCAGCATAGACCAGAGCTCCTACGAGCAGTACTTC.

The chain joins TRBV5-1 to TRBJ1-6; no firm D call. Germline values: CDR1 SGHRS, CDR2 YFSETQ. The CDR3 loop spans 14 amino acids. Trimming stripped 0 bases from V and 10 bases from J, with 11 bases between. In DNA, the CDR3 is TGCGCCAGCAGCTTGGGTGGTGTGGAATCACCCCTCCACTTT. Its protein product is CASSLGGVESPLHF.

This clone was detected a few times. This chain joins TRBV21-1 and TRBJ1-5. TRBV21-1 is designated a pseudogene. The CDR3 length is 16 residues. As DNA, the CDR3 is TGTGCCAGCAGCACGCAAATCGGGGCAAGCAATCAGCCCCAGCATTTT. Translated, it gives CASSTQIGASNQPQHF.

Points on this clone: Different DNA sequences within this sample yield the same CDR3. The rearrangement uses TRBV30 and TRBJ1-5; D gene uncertain. The germline V gene encodes CDR1 GTSNPN and CDR2 SVGIG (reference sequence). Trimming removed 3 bases from V and 0 bases from J, with 6 bases in between. The CDR3 extends over 13 amino acids. The CDR3, as DNA: TGTGCCTGGAGCGGCGATAGCAATCAGCCCCAGCATTTT. Translating it yields CAWSGDSNQPQHF.

V is TRBV7-9 and J is TRBJ1-1, with no clear D. CDR3 length: 14 amino acids. Germline lookup yields CDR1 SEHNR and CDR2 FQNEAQ (reference sequence). Trimming left V 1 base short and J 7 bases short, with 13 bases between. The DNA for the CDR3 is TGTGCCAGCAGCTTAGTAGGCCCAAACGATGAAGCTTTCTTT. It is translated as CASSLVGPNDEAFF.

V is TRBV7-2 and J is TRBJ1-2; D gene unclear. Germline CDR1 and CDR2: SGHTA and FQGNSA. The germline V and J ends were trimmed by 2 bases and 0 bases, with 13 bases remaining between them. The length of the CDR3 is 16 residues. As DNA, the CDR3 is TGTGCCAGCAGCTTAAGACCCGGCGCGACTAACTATGGCTACACCTTC. Encoded protein: CASSLRPGATNYGYTF.

The chain links TRBV18 to TRBJ2-7; 7 positions agree with TRBD2. From germline, CDR1 is KGHSH and CDR2 LQKENI. Germline trimming cut 1 base from V and 7 bases from J; bases unmatched to any gene: 10. The CDR3 length is 15 residues. CDR3 nucleotides: TGTGCCAGCTCACCACGGGGAGGGGAGTTCTGGGAGCAGTACTTC. Its protein product is CASSPRGGEFWEQYF.

As to this clone: Compared with germline, one end of the junction differs, possibly owing to a read error. The rearrangement joins TRBV5-4 to TRBJ2-7; possible D gene TRBD2, 5 bases. Germline values: CDR1 SGHNT, CDR2 YYREEE (reference sequence). This CDR3 region has 15 residues. The CDR3 DNA follows: TGTGCCAGCTCCCGAGGAGGCGTAATCTCCAACGAGCAGTACTTC. Translation gives CASSRGGVISNEQYF.

The chain combines TRBV7-9 with TRBJ1-5; possible D gene TRBD1, 5 bases. Trimming removed 5 bases from V and 1 base from J, with 12 bases in between. Germline CDR1 SEHNR, CDR2 FQNEAQ (reference sequence). The CDR3 length is 15 residues. Written as DNA, the CDR3 is TGTGCCAGCAGCGCCGCCGGGGACAGCAATCAGCCCCAGCATTTT. Its translation: CASSAAGDSNQPQHF.

This clone was detected a few times. The junction differs from germline at one of its ends, possibly a read error. The chain combines TRBV15 with TRBJ1-4, with D tentatively TRBD1 (5 bases). Germline loops: CDR1 LNHNV, CDR2 YYDKDF (reference sequence). The CDR3 has 13 amino acids. CDR3 residues: CATSRVPSGNLVF. CDR3 DNA sequence: TGTGCCACCAGCAGAGTTCCGTCAGGGAACCTGGTTTTT.

This clone was found a few times. The V and J genes are TRBV18 and TRBJ1-4; TRBD1 matches at 9 bases. CDR3 length: 15 amino acids. Per the germline V gene, CDR1 is KGHSH and CDR2 is LQKENI. The V and J ends lost 2 bases and 12 bases, in that order; junction bases with no gene match: 10. CDR3 coding DNA: TGTGCCAGCTCACCAATGGGGACAGGGAACGGCGAACTGTTTTTT. Translation: CASSPMGTGNGELFF. The whole variable domain, filled in from reference TRBV18 and TRBJ1-4, reads NAGVMQNPRHLVRRRGQEARLRCSPMKGHSHVYWYRQLPEEGLKFMVYLQKENIIDESGMPKERFSAEFPKEGPSILRIQQVVRGDSAAYFCASSPMGTGNGELFFGSGTQLSVL.

The table lists this clone with a count of one. CDR3 sequence (DNA): TGTGCCAGCACCCCGGGACAGAATTACAATGAGCAGTTCTTC. Protein product: CASTPGQNYNEQFF. The V and J genes are TRBV7-2 and TRBJ2-1; 7 bases match TRBD1. This CDR3 region has 14 residues. Germline-derived CDR1 and CDR2 are SGHTA and FQGNSA. V shed 7 bases and J 4 bases; nucleotides not matched to a gene: 7. The whole variable domain, filled in from reference TRBV7-2 and TRBJ2-1, reads GAGVSQSPSNKVTEKGKDVELRCDPISGHTALYWYRQSLGQGLEFLIYFQGNSAPDKSGLPSDRFSAERTGGSVSTLTIQRTQQEDSAVYLCASTPGQNYNEQFFGPGTRLTVL.

The gene calls are TRBV27 and TRBJ1-5; TRBD1 matches at 7 bases. Germline values: CDR1 MNHEY, CDR2 SMNVEV (reference sequence). Germline trimming cut 6 bases from V and 6 bases from J; bases unmatched to any gene: 5. This CDR3 spans 13 amino acids. CDR3 DNA: TGTGCCAGCAGCCCCGACAGGGTTCAGCCCCAGCATTTT. Protein: CASSPDRVQPQHF.

The V call is TRBV4-1, the J call TRBJ2-3; D may correspond to TRBD1 or TRBD2 (5 bases each). Germline CDR1 reads MGHRA; CDR2 reads YSYEKL. Deletions cut 4 bases from V and 4 bases from J, with 12 bases between. This CDR3 is 14 amino acids long. The chain's CDR3 is CASSRGVSSDTQYF. CDR3 DNA: TGCGCCAGCAGCCGAGGGGTATCGTCAGATACGCAGTATTTT.

V gene TRBV11-2 combines with J gene TRBJ2-2; a possible D gene is TRBD2 (6 bases). CDR1 SGHAT and CDR2 FQNNGV come from the germline V gene. This CDR3 contains 16 residues. The V end lost 2 bases, the J end lost 5 bases, and 15 bases lay between the germline ends. The CDR3 loop reads CASSLLKAGGTGELFF. The CDR3 DNA reads as TGTGCCAGCAGCTTACTAAAAGCGGGTGGGACCGGGGAGCTGTTTTTT.

The chain joins TRBV2 to TRBJ1-5; 10 bases map to TRBD1. The CDR3 runs to 15 residues. Per germline, CDR1 SNHLY and CDR2 FYNNEI. V was clipped by 6 bases and J by 6 bases; unmatched bases: 8. This CDR3 is CASSIMTGGSQPQHF. The DNA for the CDR3 is TGTGCCAGCAGCATTATGACAGGGGGCAGTCAGCCCCAGCATTTT.

The V and J genes are TRBV9 and TRBJ2-2, with a tentative D call TRBD2 (7 bases). The CDR3 contains 16 residues. V was clipped by 6 bases and J by 0 bases, with 15 bases between them. Germline values: CDR1 SGDLS, CDR2 YYNGEE. The CDR3, as DNA: TGTGCCAGCAAGGGGGGGCAGTCCGCGAACACCGGGGAGCTGTTTTTT. Protein product: CASKGGQSANTGELFF.